This T cell receptor beta chain was sequenced in a study of blood T cell repertoires in COVID-19. Background on the study: COVID-19 samples from acute and convalescent phases originated in the United States, Italy and Spain. Sample material is recorded as cDNA or gDNA derived from T cells, B-cell-depleted T cells, or PBMCs.

Germline CDR1 and CDR2: SGHTA and FQGNSA. V lost 1 base, J lost 7 bases, and 9 bases stayed unmatched. The length of the CDR3 is 15 residues. Profiling relied on immunoSEQ multiplex PCR, and the TCRdb table lists in-frame clones only, not all of them. The sample records roughly 410,000 clones, over 75% being singletons. This clonotype was sampled from a woman aged 55-69 years with COVID-19, enrolled during active disease. V usage is TRBV7-2 and J usage is TRBJ2-7, with TRBD1 identical over 8 bases. What was sequenced was peripheral blood. In nucleotides, the CDR3 is TGTGCCAGCAGCTTAGGGGTCTCAGGGGGCGGTGAGCAGTACTTC. Amino acid sequence: CASSLGVSGGGEQYF.